This T cell receptor beta chain originates from a study of blood T cell repertoires in COVID-19. In its sample, this clone was seen a few times. Sequenced by immunoSEQ multiplex PCR; TCRdb stores in-frame clones only, minus some. Of about 47,000 clones in the sample, roughly 87% are singletons; the top ten hold more than 2.5%. Germline V gene lookup returns CDR1 SGDLS and CDR2 YYNGEE. This CDR3 has 15 amino acids. Trimming took 3 bases from V and 5 from J, leaving 15 bases between them. Sequenced input: peripheral blood. The chain uses TRBV9 and TRBJ2-1; a possible D gene is TRBD2 (6 bases). The source of this sequence is a man over 45 with active COVID-19. As DNA, the CDR3 is TGTGCCAGCAGCGCCGGGACTTTGGGTAACAATGAGCAGTTCTTC. It is translated as CASSAGTLGNNEQFF.